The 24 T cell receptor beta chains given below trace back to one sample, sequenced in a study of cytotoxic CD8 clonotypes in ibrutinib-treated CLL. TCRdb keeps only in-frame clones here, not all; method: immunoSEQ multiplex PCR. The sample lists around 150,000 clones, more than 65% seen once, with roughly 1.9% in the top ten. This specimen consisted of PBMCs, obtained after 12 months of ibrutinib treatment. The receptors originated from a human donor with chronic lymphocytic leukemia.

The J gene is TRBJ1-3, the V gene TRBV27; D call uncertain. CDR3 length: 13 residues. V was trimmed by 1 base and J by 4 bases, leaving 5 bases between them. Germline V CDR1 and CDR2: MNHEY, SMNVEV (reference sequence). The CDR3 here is CASSLYSGNTIYF. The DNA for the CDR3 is TGTGCCAGCAGTTTATATTCCGGAAACACCATATATTTT.

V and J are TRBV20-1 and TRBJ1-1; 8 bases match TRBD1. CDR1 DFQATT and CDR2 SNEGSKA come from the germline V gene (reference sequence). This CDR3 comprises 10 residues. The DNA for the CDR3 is TGCAGGGGGACAGGCACTGAAGCTTTCTTT. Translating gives CRGTGTEAFF.

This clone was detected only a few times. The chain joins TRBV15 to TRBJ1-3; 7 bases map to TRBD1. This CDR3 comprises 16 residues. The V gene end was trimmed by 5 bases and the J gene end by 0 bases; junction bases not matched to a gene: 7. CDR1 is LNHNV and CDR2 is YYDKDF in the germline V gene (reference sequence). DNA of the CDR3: TGTGCCACCAGCCCCAAGACAGGGTTCTCTGGAAACACCATATATTTT. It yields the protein CATSPKTGFSGNTIYF.

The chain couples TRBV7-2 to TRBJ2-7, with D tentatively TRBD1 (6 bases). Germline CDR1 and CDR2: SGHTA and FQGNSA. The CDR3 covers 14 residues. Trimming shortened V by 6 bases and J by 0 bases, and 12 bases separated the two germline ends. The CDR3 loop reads CASSRQVPSYEQYF. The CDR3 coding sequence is TGTGCCAGCAGTCGACAGGTTCCCTCCTACGAGCAGTACTTC.

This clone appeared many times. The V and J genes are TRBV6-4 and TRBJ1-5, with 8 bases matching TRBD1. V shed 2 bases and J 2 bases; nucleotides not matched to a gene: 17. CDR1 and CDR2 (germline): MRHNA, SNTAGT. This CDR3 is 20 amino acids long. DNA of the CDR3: TGTGCCAGCAGTGACCCCACCCCCTCGGACAGGGCCGATTGCAATCAGCCCCAGCATTTT. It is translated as CASSDPTPSDRADCNQPQHF.

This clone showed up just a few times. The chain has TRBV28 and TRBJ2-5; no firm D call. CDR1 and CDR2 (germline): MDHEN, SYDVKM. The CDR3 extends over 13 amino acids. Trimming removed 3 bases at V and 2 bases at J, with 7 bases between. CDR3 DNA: TGTGCCAGCAGTTTCCTTGATCAAGAGACCCAGTACTTC. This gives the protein CASSFLDQETQYF.

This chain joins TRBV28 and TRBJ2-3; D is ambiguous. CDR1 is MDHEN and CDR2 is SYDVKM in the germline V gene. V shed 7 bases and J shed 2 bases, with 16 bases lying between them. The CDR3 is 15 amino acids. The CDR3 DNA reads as TGTGCCAGCACCCAACTTGGCAGTCACACAGATACGCAGTATTTT. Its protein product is CASTQLGSHTDTQYF.

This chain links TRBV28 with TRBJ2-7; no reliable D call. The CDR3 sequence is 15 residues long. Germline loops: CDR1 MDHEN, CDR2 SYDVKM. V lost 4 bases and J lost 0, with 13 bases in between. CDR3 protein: CASSSVGVSSYEQYF. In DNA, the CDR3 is TGTGCCAGCAGTTCGGTCGGAGTCTCCTCCTACGAGCAGTACTTC.

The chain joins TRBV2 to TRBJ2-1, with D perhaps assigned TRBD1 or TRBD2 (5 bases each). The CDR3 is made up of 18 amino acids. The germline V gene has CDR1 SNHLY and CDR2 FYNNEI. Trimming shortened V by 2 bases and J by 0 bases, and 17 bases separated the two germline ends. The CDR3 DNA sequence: TGTGCCAGCAGTGAATTTGGGACCGAGGTCCGCTCCTACAATGAGCAGTTCTTC. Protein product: CASSEFGTEVRSYNEQFF.

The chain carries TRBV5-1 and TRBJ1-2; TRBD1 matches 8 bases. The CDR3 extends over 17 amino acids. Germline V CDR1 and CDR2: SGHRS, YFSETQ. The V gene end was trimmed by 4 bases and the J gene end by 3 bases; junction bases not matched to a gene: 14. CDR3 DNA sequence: TGCGCCAGCAGCCCAGTACCTGGACAGGGTATGGACTATGGCTACACCTTC. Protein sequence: CASSPVPGQGMDYGYTF.

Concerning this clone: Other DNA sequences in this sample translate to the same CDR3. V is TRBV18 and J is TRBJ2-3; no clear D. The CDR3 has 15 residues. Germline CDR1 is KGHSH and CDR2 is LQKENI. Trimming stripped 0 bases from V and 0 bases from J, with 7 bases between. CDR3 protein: CASSPPSPSTDTQYF. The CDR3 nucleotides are TGTGCCAGCTCACCACCCTCGCCTAGCACAGATACGCAGTATTTT.

CDR3 sequence: CASRPTFLETQYF. The DNA of the CDR3 is TGTGCCAGCAGACCGACCTTCCTAGAGACCCAGTACTTC. This rearrangement joins TRBV27 to TRBJ2-5, with unresolved D. The V and J ends lost 6 bases and 4 bases respectively, with 12 bases between them. The CDR3 contains 13 residues. Germline CDR1 is MNHEY and CDR2 is SMNVEV (reference sequence).

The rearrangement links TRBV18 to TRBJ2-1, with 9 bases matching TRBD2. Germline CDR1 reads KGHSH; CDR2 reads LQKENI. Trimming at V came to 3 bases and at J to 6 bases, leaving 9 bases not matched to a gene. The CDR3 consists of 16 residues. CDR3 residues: CASSPPSGKQSNEQFF. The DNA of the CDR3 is TGTGCCAGCTCACCTCCTAGCGGGAAGCAATCCAATGAGCAGTTCTTC.

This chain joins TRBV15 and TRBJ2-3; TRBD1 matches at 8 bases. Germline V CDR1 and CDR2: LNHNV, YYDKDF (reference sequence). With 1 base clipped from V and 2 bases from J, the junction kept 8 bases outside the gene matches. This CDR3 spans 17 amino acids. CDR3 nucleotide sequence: TGTGCCACCAGCAGAGGTCGGGACAGGCGCTCCACAGATACGCAGTATTTT. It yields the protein CATSRGRDRRSTDTQYF.

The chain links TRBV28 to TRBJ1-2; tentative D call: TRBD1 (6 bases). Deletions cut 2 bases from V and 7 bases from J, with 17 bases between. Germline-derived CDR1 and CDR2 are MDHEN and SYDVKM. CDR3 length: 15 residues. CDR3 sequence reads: CASSLGNRVASGYTF. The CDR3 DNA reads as TGTGCCAGCAGTTTAGGAAACAGGGTGGCAAGTGGCTACACCTTC.

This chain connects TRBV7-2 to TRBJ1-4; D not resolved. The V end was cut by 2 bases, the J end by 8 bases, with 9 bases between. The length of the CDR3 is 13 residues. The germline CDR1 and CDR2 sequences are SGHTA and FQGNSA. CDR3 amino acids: CASSLKVEEKLFF. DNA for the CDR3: TGTGCCAGCAGCTTAAAGGTCGAAGAAAAACTGTTTTTT.

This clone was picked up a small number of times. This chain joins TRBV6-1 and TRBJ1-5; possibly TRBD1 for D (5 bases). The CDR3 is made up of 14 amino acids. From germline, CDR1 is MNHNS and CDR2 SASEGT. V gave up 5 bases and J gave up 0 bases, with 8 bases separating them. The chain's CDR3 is CASSIQGSNQPQHF. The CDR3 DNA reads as TGTGCCAGCAGTATCCAGGGTAGCAATCAGCCCCAGCATTTT.

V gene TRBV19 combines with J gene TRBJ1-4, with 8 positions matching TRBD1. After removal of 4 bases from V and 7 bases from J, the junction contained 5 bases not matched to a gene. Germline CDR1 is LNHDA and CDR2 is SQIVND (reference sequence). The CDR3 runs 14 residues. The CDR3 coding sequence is TGTGCCAGTAGTACAGGGGGCTTGGGTGAAAAACTGTTTTTT. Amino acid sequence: CASSTGGLGEKLFF.

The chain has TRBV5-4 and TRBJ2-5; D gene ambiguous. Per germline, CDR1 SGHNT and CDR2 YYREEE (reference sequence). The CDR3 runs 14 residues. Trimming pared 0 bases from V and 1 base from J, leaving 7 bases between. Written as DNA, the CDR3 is TGTGCCAGCAGCTTGGGCAGCCCCCAAGAGACCCAGTACTTC. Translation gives CASSLGSPQETQYF.

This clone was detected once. Here the CDR3 DNA reads TGCAGCGTTAACGACAAGGGGCGCGAAAAACTGTTTTTT. This translates into CSVNDKGREKLFF. The chain couples TRBV29-1 to TRBJ1-4; perhaps TRBD1 as D (5 bases). CDR1 and CDR2 from the germline V gene are SQVTM and ANQGSEA. V was trimmed by 5 bases and J by 8 bases, leaving 15 bases between them. The CDR3 sequence is 13 residues long.

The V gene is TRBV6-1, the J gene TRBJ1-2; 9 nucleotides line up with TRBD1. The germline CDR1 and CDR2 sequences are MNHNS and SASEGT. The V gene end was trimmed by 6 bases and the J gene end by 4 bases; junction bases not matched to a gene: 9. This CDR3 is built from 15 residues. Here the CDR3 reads CASSEGGTGTYGYTF. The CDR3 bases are TGTGCCAGCAGCGAGGGGGGGACAGGGACCTATGGCTACACCTTC.

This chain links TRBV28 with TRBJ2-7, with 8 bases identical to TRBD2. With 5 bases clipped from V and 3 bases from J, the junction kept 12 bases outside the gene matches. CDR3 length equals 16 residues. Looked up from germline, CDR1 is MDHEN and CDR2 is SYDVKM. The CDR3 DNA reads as TGTGCCAGCAGTCGATCTCACGGGAGGGCGGGCTACGAGCAGTACTTC. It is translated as CASSRSHGRAGYEQYF. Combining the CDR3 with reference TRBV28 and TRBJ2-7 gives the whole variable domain DVKVTQSSRYLVKRTGEKVFLECVQDMDHENMFWYRQDPGLGLRLIYFSYDVKMKEKGDIPEGYSVSREKKERFSLILESASTNQTSMYLCASSRSHGRAGYEQYFGPGTRLTVT.

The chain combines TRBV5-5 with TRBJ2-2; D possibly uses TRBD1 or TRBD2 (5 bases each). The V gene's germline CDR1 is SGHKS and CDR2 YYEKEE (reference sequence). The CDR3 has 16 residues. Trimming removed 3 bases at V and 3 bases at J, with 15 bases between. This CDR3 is CASSSDGTLYTGELFF. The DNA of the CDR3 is TGTGCCAGCAGCTCAGACGGGACCCTTTACACCGGGGAGCTGTTTTTT.

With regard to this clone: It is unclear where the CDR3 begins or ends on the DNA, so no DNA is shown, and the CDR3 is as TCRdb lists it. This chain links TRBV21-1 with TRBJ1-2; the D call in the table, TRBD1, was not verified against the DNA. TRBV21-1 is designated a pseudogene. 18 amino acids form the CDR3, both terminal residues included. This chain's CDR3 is CASSNVGTGAPANYGYTF.